The TCR beta chain under discussion was sequenced for a study of shared clonotypes between healthy human individuals (dated by TCRdb to about 2020). A note on the overall study: Three men and two women, aged 18 to 49 years, made up the cohort. Per donor, three plates each were used for CD4 naive and CD4 memory, two for CD8 naive, and one for CD8 memory. To increase sequencing depth and limit assay-specific biases, different laboratories used diverse techniques to prepare libraries and sequence TCR repertoires. The study deeply sequenced blood TCR repertoires of five healthy adults to estimate repertoire size and the extent of clonotype sharing between individuals. Between about 0.9 and 8.9 billion PBMCs per donor were obtained by leukapheresis. Overall results and qualifications from the work: Larger estimated clonotype richness was generally found for naive subsets than for memory subsets. Because the study included only a small number of donors, the genetic and exposure-history diversity represented was limited. Sampling was limited to blood, and TCR repertoires in tissue likely differ from TCR repertoires in blood. Incomplete sequencing was indicated by rarefaction of sorted-subset datasets, despite the large sequencing depth. When several donors were compared, the shared fraction of clonotypes was roughly 4.8% for naive CD4, 3% to 4% for naive CD8, 2.3% for memory CD4, and 0.4% for memory CD8. Compared with non-shared clonotypes, clonotypes shared by all four sorted-subset donors had higher generation probabilities. Pairwise subsampling led to the expectation that sequencing depth would affect the degree of clonotype sharing among donors.

The germline V gene specifies SGHRS as CDR1 and YFSETQ as CDR2. The cysteine opens and the phenylalanine closes a CDR3 of 12 amino acids. Only CDR3 DNA is held: 36 bases, read in frame from base 1. V is reduced by 4 bases and J by 6 bases, leaving a spacing of 9 bases between them. Donors were healthy HIV-negative adults with no recently reported acute infections or vaccinations. All donors were Caucasian adults living in Nashville, Tennessee, USA. CD8 memory samples consisted of magnetically selected CD45RO+ cells combined with CCR7-negative CD45RA+ effector memory (TemRA) cells. Blood was obtained by leukapheresis, after which PBMCs were separated by Ficoll-Histopaque density gradient centrifugation and cryopreserved in liquid nitrogen vapor phase. Analytical flow cytometry was used to check the purity and quantity of every magnetically sorted T cell population. Genomic DNA was isolated from each sorted fraction and quantified by UV absorbance on a Nanodrop 2000c.

Using the deep immunoSEQ assay, TCR CDR3 regions were amplified from genomic DNA by multiplex PCR. Extracted genomic DNA from each cell subset was spread evenly across all wells of several immunoSEQ 96-well plates, with each plate serving as a replicate. Each replicate PCR for sorted subsets received about 0.2 ug genomic DNA, equal to some 32,000 T cell genomes. Purified libraries were measured with a Qubit 3.0 fluorometer, size-checked on a Bioanalyzer 2100, and measured again with the KAPA Library Quantification kit. Every immunoSEQ 96-well plate was sequenced on a dedicated single-read 150-cycle Illumina NextSeq 550 flow cell. On the study's bioinformatics: Because only junctional sequences without quality scores were contained in the immunoSEQ output, filtering matching that applied to full-length reads could not be performed. To assign V/J genes and CDR3, sequences were annotated against IMGT germline references using PyIR, a Python wrapper for IgBLAST v1.9. Reads were filtered out if the reads had weak V/J assignments (E-value above 1e-6), no CDR3, stop codons, out-of-frame junctions, or ambiguous translated residues. V3J clonotypes were defined as sequences sharing the same inferred V gene, J gene, and CDR3 amino acid sequence. The percentage overlap between two repertoires was calculated by dividing the number of shared unique clonotypes by the size of the smaller repertoire. Richness of each repertoire was evaluated using RTK rarefaction, the Chao1 estimator, and Recon v2.1 estimates of unobserved clonotypes. OLGA was used to compute generation probabilities for all TCRbeta clonotypes that the gDNA method yielded from several donors. The table was pulled from immuneACCESS by TCRdb, which kept in-frame rearrangements only. Such tables lose some clones; where checked, under half of the loss comes from unresolved V genes, and the rest has no known cause. The V and J calls and clone size come from that table; D and trimming were worked out from the DNA. For this sample there are about 380,000 clones; roughly 96% appear just once. The ten top clones hold 0.25% to 0.35% of the sample.

Remarks on this clone: No antigen is known for it. Within one base of it there is no much larger clone, and no base qualities were kept.

The sequence joins TRBV5-1 to TRBJ2-3; too little of a D gene remains to name it. Material: memory CD8+ T cells sorted from blood. Interpreted using the paper, the cell subset or site label stands for: CD45RO+ cells pooled with CCR7-negative TemRA cells. The clonotype comes from a man aged 30 to 39 in good health. The CDR3 protein: CASSLSGDTQYF. Read as DNA, the sequence is TGCGCCAGCAGCCTCAGTGGGGATACGCAGTATTTT.